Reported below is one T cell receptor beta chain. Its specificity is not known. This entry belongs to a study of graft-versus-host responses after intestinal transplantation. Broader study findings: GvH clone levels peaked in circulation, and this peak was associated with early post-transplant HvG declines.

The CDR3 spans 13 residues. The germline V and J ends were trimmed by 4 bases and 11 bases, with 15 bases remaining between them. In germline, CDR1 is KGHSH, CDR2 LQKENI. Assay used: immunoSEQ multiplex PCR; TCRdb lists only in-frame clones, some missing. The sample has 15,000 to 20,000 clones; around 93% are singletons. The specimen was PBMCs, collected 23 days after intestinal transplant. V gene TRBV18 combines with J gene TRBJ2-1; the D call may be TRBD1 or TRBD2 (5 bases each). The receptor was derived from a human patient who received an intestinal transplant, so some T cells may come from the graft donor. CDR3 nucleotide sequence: TGTGCCAGCTCACGGGCCCCGACGGGACAGCAGTTCTTC. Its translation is CASSRAPTGQQFF.